Included here is one T cell receptor beta chain sequence, with context. Its antigen has not been determined. No much larger clone is present one base from it, and per-base qualities are unavailable. The data are from a study of CD8+CD57+ T cells in acquired aplastic anemia (dated by TCRdb to between 2017 and 2018). For the study in its entirety: A mean of about 3.2 ug of DNA, ranging from about 0.19 to 27.4 ug, was extracted from sorted CD4+ and CD8+ cells. CD8+CD57+ expansion was defined as frequency above the mean frequency observed in healthy subjects.

V was cut back by 3 bases and J by 8 bases, leaving a gap of 22 bases between them. Spanning cysteine to phenylalanine, the CDR3 consists of 16 amino acids. Kept here is only the CDR3 DNA, which spans 48 bases and is read in frame from base 1. Taken from the germline V gene, the CDR1 and CDR2 loops are SGHTA and FQGNSA. Genomic DNA served as template for TCR beta VDJ combination and CDR3 sequence profiling. An Illumina HiSeq 2000 was used for TCR repertoire sequencing. In the original analysis: TRBV/TRBJ rearrangement plots, CDR3 size and DJ length profiles, and Simpson's diversity index were used to assess repertoires. The most abundant DNA sequence in the deep sequencing data was taken as the immunodominant clone. CDR3 amino acid sequences were screened for sharing across subjects and compared with published repertoires and the VDJdb database. TCRdb itself trimmed the public reads at Q25 with fastp, ran MiXCR and retained productive beta chains. One record per CDR3 amino acid sequence lists the most common genes and DNA. These V and J calls originate from TCRdb's pipeline instead of the authors' own analysis. The table for this sample lists 270,000 or so distinct CDR3 sequences; roughly 80% of them were counted only once. The ten biggest clones cover around 40% of the sample.

The patients picked for sequencing were ones in whom flow cytometry had shown an expansion of CD8+CD57+ cells. Severe acquired aplastic anemia was diagnosed in all patients according to International Study of Aplastic Anemia and Agranulocytosis and Camitta criteria. No therapy had been received by the patients at the time of blood sampling. In this study, sorted CD4+ and CD8+ T cells from the blood of healthy subjects and of severe aplastic anemia patients had their TCR repertoires deep-sequenced. Patients were enrolled in the USA under clinicaltrials.gov protocols 00001620, 01623167, 00001397, 00071045, 00081523 and 00961064. Ficoll-Paque density gradient centrifugation was used to isolate peripheral blood mononuclear cells. Before DNA extraction, CD4+ and CD8+ T cells were sorted with FACS or magnetic beads. Overall results and qualifications from the work: No significant difference in CD8+ Simpson's diversity was found between patients and healthy controls (P=0.060). Around 31 CD8+ CDR3 sequences were shared between patients and controls but appeared highly expressed in patients and within their immunodominant clones.

The sequenced sample consisted of sorted CD4+, CD8+, or CD8+CD57+ T cells (not recorded which) from PBMCs. This TCR derives from a human donor with aplastic anemia. The rearrangement joined TRBV7-2 to TRBJ1-2, with the D gene too uncertain to name. The CDR3 loop reads CASSLAGGGVAQGYTF. The sequence in DNA is TGTGCCAGCAGCTTGGCGGGAGGCGGGGTCGCGCAGGGCTACACCTTC. Joined to the reference TRBV7-2 and TRBJ1-2 proteins, this CDR3 gives the full variable domain: GAGVSQSPSNKVTEKGKDVELRCDPISGHTALYWYRQSLGQGLEFLIYFQGNSAPDKSGLPSDRFSAERTGGSVSTLTIQRTQQEDSAVYLCASSLAGGGVAQGYTFGSGTRLTVV.